This TCR beta chain was recovered during a study of sequential checkpoint blockade in melanoma. TCRdb's table, derived via immunoSEQ multiplex PCR, lists solely in-frame clones and lacks some. The table records about 20,000 clones, approximately 72% of them present only once. J was trimmed by 4 bases and V by 2 bases; bases with no gene match: 6. CDR3 size: 15 residues. CDR1 is SGHVS, CDR2 FQNEAQ, per germline. Treatment in this sample: randomized to nivolumab then ipilimumab (arm A) or the reverse (arm B). Material: CD8+ T cells sorted from blood (inferred from file names), obtained from a patient given nivolumab and ipilimumab in sequence. The source is a human donor with melanoma. The J gene is TRBJ2-7, the V gene TRBV7-8, with TRBD1 matching over 9 bases. DNA for the CDR3: TGTGCCAGCAGCTTAACGGGACAGGGACGTTACGAGCAGTACTTC. Residues: CASSLTGQGRYEQYF.